This entry is about one T cell receptor (beta chain). The antigen is unknown. Steroid-refractory graft-versus-host disease after allogeneic hematopoietic cell transplant qualified adults for prospective research-autopsy enrollment. This sample stems from a study of tissue T cells after allogeneic stem cell transplantation. Study context: Of the grafts for graft-versus-host disease patients, several were unmodified and three CD34-selected. Samples with visible lymphocytes on H&E were prioritized for sequencing.

Only in-frame clones appear in the TCRdb table, and some are missing; sequencing was by immunoSEQ multiplex PCR. The sample records 2,200 or so clones, about 60% being singletons. Overall study findings and caveats: Tissue-detected TCR repertoire was only partly captured by blood and spleen T cells. Sampling depth was limited, and the cohort was small and clinically varied.

This CDR3 is 12 amino acids long. V lost 3 bases and J lost 7, with 7 bases in between. Germline-derived CDR1 and CDR2 are LNHDA and SQIVND (reference sequence). The J gene is TRBJ2-1, the V gene TRBV19, with D maybe TRBD1 (6 bases). The source material was ileal tissue, sampled at autopsy. The origin of this receptor is a male patient of 60 years or more with steroid-refractory graft-versus-host disease after an allogeneic stem cell transplant. Some of these T cells may belong to the graft donor. CDR3 protein: CASSMTGNEQFF. The DNA for the CDR3 is TGTGCCAGTAGTATGACAGGTAATGAGCAGTTCTTC.